The entry below describes one T cell receptor (beta chain). This clone's antigen is unknown. No much larger clone exists at a distance of one base, and base qualities are not known. The source of the sample is a study of tumor-infiltrating lymphocytes in primary liver carcinoma (dated by TCRdb to the late 2010s). In terms of the full investigation: Four or five patients with histopathologically diagnosed primary liver carcinoma underwent surgical resection in China between November 2015 and March 2016. Hepatocellular carcinoma (four) or combined HCC and intrahepatic cholangiocarcinoma (one) was present in the five patients, who were three men and two women aged 30 to 69 years. The tumors of the five patients were staged as T1-T3 N0M0, with maximum diameters ranging from roughly 4.2 to 10 cm. Each sample produced roughly 3.65 to 7.5 million productive TCRbeta reads, and read depth showed no significant difference between tissue types. For each liver tumor, the study sampled five regions along with adjacent normal tissue and blood, and applied TCRbeta repertoire sequencing, expression microarrays and whole-exome sequencing. TCRbeta repertoire sequencing covered about 35 specimens from 5 patients: some 25 tumor regions, 5 adjacent noncancerous liver tissues and 5 peripheral blood samples. Reproducibility between technical replicate repertoires was high, with correlation coefficients above 0.95 and mean shared-clone rates about 0.89. Findings and caveats that apply to the study as a whole: Only the TCR beta chain was sequenced, which likely underestimates true repertoire diversity because unpaired alpha chains were not captured. Repertoire overlap was found to be higher between tumor regions (mean approximately 36%) than between tumor-adjacent (roughly 17%) or tumor-blood (around 14%) pairs, consistent with antigen-driven expansion. The study included only four or five patients, and the authors note findings should be validated in a larger study. The top 250 clones accounted for a significantly greater share of the repertoire in tumors than in blood (p = 0.039). Comparison of CD4+ and CD8+ T cell repertoires was precluded by the use of bulk unsorted samples.

TCRbeta-specific cDNA was reverse-transcribed from about 500 ng total RNA using a constant-region primer and ProtoScript II reverse transcriptase. TCRbeta libraries were built with three nested multiplex PCR rounds, a slightly modified ARM-PCR procedure. The first two PCR rounds used multiplex TRBV1-TRBV30 forward primers with a Cbeta reverse primer, each for around 10 cycles. Sample barcodes and Illumina adapters were attached in a final 25-cycle PCR using Deep VentR polymerase. Before sequencing, amplicons between 200 and 500 bp were purified from gel using a QIAquick gel extraction kit. An Illumina HiSeq 2500 was used to sequence the TCRbeta amplicons, generating 250-bp paired-end reads. In the paper's pipeline: Quality trimming of reads was performed with Trimmomatic v0.33, and paired reads were merged with FLASH v1.2.11 so that full CDR3 sequences could be recovered. MiGEC v1.2.1b assigned V, D and J germline segments to the rearranged TCRbeta sequences. VDJtools v1.0.0 computed clonotype statistics and Shannon-Wiener diversity indices. To cut down on sampling bias, every analysis after diversity analysis relied on just the 250 most abundant clonotypes from each sample. TCRdb cleaned the public reads at Q25 with fastp, built clones with MiXCR and kept in-frame beta chains. Entries that share a CDR3 protein sequence are merged under the most common genes and DNA. It is TCRdb's table, rather than the study itself, that gives the V and J calls and clone size. Recorded for this sample are fewer than 250,000 distinct CDR3 sequences; roughly 61% of them occurred a single time. Clones ranked in the top ten supply roughly 7% of the sample.

CDR1 SGHAT and CDR2 FQNNGV were looked up in the germline V gene. Compared with germline, V lacks 5 bases and J lacks 5 bases; bases without a gene match: 17. The CDR3 sequence holds 18 residues, the cysteine and phenylalanine included. Only the CDR3 DNA is retained, 54 bases long and in frame from the first base. TRIzol reagent was used to extract blood RNA from unsorted whole blood, while the DNeasy Blood & Tissue kit provided the germline DNA. Chronic HBV infection was present in the patients, and the patients were treatment-naive at sampling. Before surgery, approximately 3.7 milliliters of peripheral blood were drawn into K2EDTA tubes.

The TCR originated in an older woman with primary liver carcinoma and hepatitis B virus infection. The chain is assembled from TRBV11-2 and TRBJ2-5, and 10 bases in between align with TRBD2. Sequencing was performed on peripheral blood. The bases read TGTGCCAGCAGCGGTCGACCAGCGGGAGGGCGGTCAGGGGAGACCCAGTACTTC. It encodes CASSGRPAGGRSGETQYF.